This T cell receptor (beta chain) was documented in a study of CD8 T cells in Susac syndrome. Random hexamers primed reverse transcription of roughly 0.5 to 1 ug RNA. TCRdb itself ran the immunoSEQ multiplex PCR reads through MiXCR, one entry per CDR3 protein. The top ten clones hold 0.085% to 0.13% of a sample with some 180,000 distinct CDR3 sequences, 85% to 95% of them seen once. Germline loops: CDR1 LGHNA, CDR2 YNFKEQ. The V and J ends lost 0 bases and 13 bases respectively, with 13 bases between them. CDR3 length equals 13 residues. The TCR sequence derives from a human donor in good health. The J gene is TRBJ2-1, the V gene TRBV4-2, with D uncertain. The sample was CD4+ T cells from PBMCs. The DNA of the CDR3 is TGTGCCAGCAGCCAAGATGGGTCGAGACTTCAGTTCTTC. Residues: CASSQDGSRLQFF.